This T cell receptor beta chain was captured in a study of OX40 agonist ivuxolimab in advanced cancers. CDR3 length equals 15 residues. Trimming cost V 4 bases and J 0 bases; bases outside gene matches: 5. The germline gives CDR1 SGHAT, CDR2 FQNNGV. Some clones are missing from TCRdb's copy, which holds only in-frame ones; the method was immunoSEQ multiplex PCR. In the table there are about 73,000 clones, around 90% of which are singletons. The chain links TRBV11-2 to TRBJ1-1; the match to TRBD1 covers 7 bases. The sequence was collected from an adult with an advanced solid tumor such as melanoma, head and neck, liver or kidney cancer. The material was CD4+ or CD8+ T cells sorted from blood, obtained in a trial of the OX40 agonist ivuxolimab. CDR3 bases: TGTGCCAGCAGCTCGGACAGGCAACTGAACACTGAAGCTTTCTTT. This sequence encodes CASSSDRQLNTEAFF. Based on the CDR3 plus reference TRBV11-2 and TRBJ1-1, the full variable domain is EAGVAQSPRYKIIEKRQSVAFWCNPISGHATLYWYQQILGQGPKLLIQFQNNGVVDDSQLPKDRFSAERLKGVDSTLKIQPAKLEDSAVYLCASSSDRQLNTEAFFGQGTRLTVV.